This TCR beta chain stems from a study of early T cells in non-severe SARS-CoV-2 infection. TCRdb analysed the 5' RACE reads with MiXCR anew, one entry per CDR3 protein. This repertoire shows more than 60,000 distinct CDR3 sequences, approximately 13% found once; its top ten account for approximately 6.5%. Germline V gene data show CDR1 as SGHRS and CDR2 as YFSETQ. CDR3 length: 15 amino acids. The ends were cut back, 0 bases at V and 6 bases at J, with 10 bases in the middle. Sequenced material: whole blood. This TCR was recovered from an adult who was a healthcare worker with PCR-confirmed SARS-CoV-2 infection or an uninfected control (not recorded which). The chain couples TRBV5-1 to TRBJ1-6; a weak D match, TRBD1 (6 bases). This CDR3 reads CASSLDGTPNSPLHF. The CDR3 nucleotides are TGCGCCAGCAGCTTGGACGGGACACCTAATTCACCCCTCCACTTT.